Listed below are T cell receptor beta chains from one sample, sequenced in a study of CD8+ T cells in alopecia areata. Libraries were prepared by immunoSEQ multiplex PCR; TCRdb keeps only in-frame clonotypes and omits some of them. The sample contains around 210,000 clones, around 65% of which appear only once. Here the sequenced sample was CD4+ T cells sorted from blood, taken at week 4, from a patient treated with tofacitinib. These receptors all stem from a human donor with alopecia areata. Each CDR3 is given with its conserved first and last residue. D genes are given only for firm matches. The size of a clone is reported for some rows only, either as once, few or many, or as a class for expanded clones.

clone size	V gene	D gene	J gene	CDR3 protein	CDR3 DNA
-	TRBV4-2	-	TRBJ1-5	CASSQAQGDQPQHF	TGTGCCAGCAGCCAAGCCCAGGGAGATCAGCCCCAGCATTTT
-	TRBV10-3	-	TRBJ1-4	CATSTEGSEKLFF	TGTGCCACCTCAACCGAGGGGTCCGAAAAACTGTTTTTT
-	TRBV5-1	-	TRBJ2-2	CASSLEGYTGELFF	TGCGCCAGCAGCTTGGAAGGGTACACCGGGGAGCTGTTTTTT
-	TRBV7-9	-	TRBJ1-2	CASSRGVEGGYTF	TGTGCCAGCAGCCGAGGGGTTGAGGGTGGCTACACCTTC
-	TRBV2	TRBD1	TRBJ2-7	CASGMPGQGISEQYF	TGTGCCAGCGGTATGCCGGGACAGGGAATTAGCGAGCAGTACTTC
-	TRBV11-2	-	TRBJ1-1	CASSSVQGRSEAFF	TGTGCCAGCAGCTCGGTCCAGGGGCGGTCTGAAGCTTTCTTT
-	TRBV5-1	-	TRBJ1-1	CASSLSGKMGTEAFF	TGCGCCAGCAGCTTATCAGGGAAAATGGGCACTGAAGCTTTCTTT
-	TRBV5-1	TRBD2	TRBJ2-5	CASSLAPGGETQYF	TGCGCCAGCAGCTTGGCCCCGGGGGGAGAGACCCAGTACTTC
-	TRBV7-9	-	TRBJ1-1	CASSRLQGGTEAFF	TGTGCCAGCAGCCGGCTACAGGGTGGTACTGAAGCTTTCTTT
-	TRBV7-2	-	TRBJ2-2	CASSLGPHGELFF	TGTGCCAGCAGCTTAGGTCCCCACGGGGAGCTGTTTTTT
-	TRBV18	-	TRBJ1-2	CASSRGTGTDYGYTF	TGTGCCAGCTCACGGGGCACCGGGACGGACTATGGCTACACCTTC
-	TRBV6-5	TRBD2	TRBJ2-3	CAVRREGTDTQYF	TGTGCCGTACGCCGGGAGGGCACAGATACGCAGTATTTT
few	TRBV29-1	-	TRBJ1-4	CSASPGQIATNEKLFF	TGCAGCGCCTCTCCGGGACAAATTGCAACTAATGAAAAACTGTTTTTT
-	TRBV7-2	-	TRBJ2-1	CASSSPYNEQFF	TGTGCCAGCAGCTCTCCTTACAATGAGCAGTTCTTC
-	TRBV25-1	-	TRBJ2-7	CASRESYEQYF	TGTGCCAGCAGAGAATCCTACGAGCAGTACTTC
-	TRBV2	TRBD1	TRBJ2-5	CASSSTGGEETQYF	TGTGCCAGCAGTTCGACAGGGGGAGAAGAGACCCAGTACTTC
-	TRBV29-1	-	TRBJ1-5	CSVEAAGQPQHF	TGCAGCGTTGAAGCGGCAGGCCAGCCCCAGCATTTT
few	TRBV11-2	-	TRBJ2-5	CASSLVPQGSTGETQYF	TGTGCCAGCAGCTTAGTCCCCCAGGGGTCCACGGGGGAGACCCAGTACTTC
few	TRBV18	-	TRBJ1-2	CASSPLGGQFNYGYTF	TGTGCCAGCTCCCCGCTCGGGGGACAATTCAACTATGGCTACACCTTC
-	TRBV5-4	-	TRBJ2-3	CASSPTTDTQYF	TGTGCCAGCAGCCCGACCACAGATACGCAGTATTTT
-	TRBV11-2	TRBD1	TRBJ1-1	CASSLDGRQGADEAFF	TGTGCCAGCAGCTTAGACGGTAGACAGGGGGCGGATGAAGCTTTCTTT
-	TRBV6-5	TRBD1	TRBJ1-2	CASGRTGGDYGYTF	TGTGCCAGCGGTCGCACAGGGGGCGACTATGGCTACACCTTC
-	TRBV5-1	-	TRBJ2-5	CASTLKETQYF	TGCGCCAGCACCCTTAAAGAGACCCAGTACTTC
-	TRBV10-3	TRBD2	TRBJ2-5	CAIMERGAETQYF	TGTGCCATCATGGAGCGGGGAGCCGAGACCCAGTACTTC
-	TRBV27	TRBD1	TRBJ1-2	CASSLEGAGGYTF	TGTGCCAGCAGTTTAGAGGGGGCTGGTGGCTACACCTTC
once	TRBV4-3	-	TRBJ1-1	CASSQETARATEAFF	TGCGCCAGCAGCCAAGAGACAGCCAGAGCCACTGAAGCTTTCTTT
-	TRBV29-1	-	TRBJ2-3	CSSLASTDTQYF	TGCAGCTCTCTAGCGAGCACAGATACGCAGTATTTT
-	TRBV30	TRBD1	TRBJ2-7	CAWSQSYRGRAEQYF	TGTGCCTGGAGTCAAAGTTACAGGGGGCGGGCCGAGCAGTACTTC
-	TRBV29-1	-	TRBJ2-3	CSVETGGESTDTQYF	TGCAGCGTTGAGACGGGCGGGGAAAGCACAGATACGCAGTATTTT
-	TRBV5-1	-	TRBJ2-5	CASSRGTLGETQYF	TGCGCCAGCAGCCGCGGGACATTAGGGGAGACCCAGTACTTC
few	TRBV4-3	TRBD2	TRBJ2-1	CASSQDRRGGQEEQFF	TGCGCCAGCAGCCAAGATCGGCGGGGGGGCCAGGAGGAGCAGTTCTTC
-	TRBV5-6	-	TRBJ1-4	CASSLVGRVNEKLFF	TGTGCCAGCAGCTTGGTCGGCAGGGTTAATGAAAAACTGTTTTTT
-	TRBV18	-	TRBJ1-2	CASQGTGANYGYTF	TGTGCCAGCCAGGGAACGGGGGCGAACTATGGCTACACCTTC
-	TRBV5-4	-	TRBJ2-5	CASSPPGQETQYF	TGTGCCAGCAGCCCCCCGGGCCAAGAGACCCAGTACTTC
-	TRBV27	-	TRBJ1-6	CASSLWNSPLHF	TGTGCCAGCAGTCTGTGGAATTCACCCCTCCACTTT
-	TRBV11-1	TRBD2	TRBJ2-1	CASRPRTSGTYNEQFF	TGTGCCAGCAGACCTCGGACTAGCGGGACCTACAATGAGCAGTTCTTC
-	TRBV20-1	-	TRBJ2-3	CSARSDTQYF	TGCAGTGCTAGGTCAGATACGCAGTATTTT
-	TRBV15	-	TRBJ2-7	CATSRGRGRSGEQYF	TGTGCCACCAGCAGAGGACGGGGCAGAAGCGGGGAGCAGTACTTC
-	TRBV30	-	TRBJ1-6	CAWSRPGHYNSPLHF	TGTGCCTGGAGCAGACCGGGACACTATAATTCACCCCTCCACTTT
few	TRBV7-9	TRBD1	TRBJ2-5	CASNPDRGIQETQYF	TGTGCCAGCAACCCGGACAGGGGGATACAAGAGACCCAGTACTTC
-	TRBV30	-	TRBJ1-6	CAWSVKGSPVPLHF	TGTGCCTGGAGTGTAAAGGGCAGCCCGGTGCCCCTCCACTTT
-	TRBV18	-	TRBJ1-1	CASSAMNTEAFF	TGTGCCAGCTCAGCCATGAACACTGAAGCTTTCTTT
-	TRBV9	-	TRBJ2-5	CASTRGETQYF	TGTGCCAGCACCCGAGGGGAGACCCAGTACTTC
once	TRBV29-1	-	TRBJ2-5	CSVLPRGPPETQYF	TGCAGCGTTCTCCCCAGAGGCCCCCCGGAGACCCAGTACTTC
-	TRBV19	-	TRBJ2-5	CASRSGQAETQYF	TGTGCCAGTAGGAGTGGACAAGCGGAGACCCAGTACTTC
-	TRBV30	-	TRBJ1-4	CAWSGGQGTNEKLFF	TGTGCCTGGAGTGGCGGGCAGGGAACTAATGAAAAACTGTTTTTT